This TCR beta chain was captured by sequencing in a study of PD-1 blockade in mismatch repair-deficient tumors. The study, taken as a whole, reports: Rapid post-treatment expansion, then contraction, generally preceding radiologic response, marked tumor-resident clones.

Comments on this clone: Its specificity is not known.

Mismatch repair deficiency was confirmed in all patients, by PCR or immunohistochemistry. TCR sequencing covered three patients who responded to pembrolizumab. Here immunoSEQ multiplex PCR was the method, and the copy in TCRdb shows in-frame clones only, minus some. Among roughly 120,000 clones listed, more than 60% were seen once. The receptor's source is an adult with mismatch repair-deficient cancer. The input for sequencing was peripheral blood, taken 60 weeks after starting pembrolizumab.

In DNA form, the CDR3 reads TGTGCCAGCAGTTTTAGGGATGGGGGGGAGCAGTACTTC. Protein: CASSFRDGGEQYF. V gene TRBV27 combines with J gene TRBJ2-7; D perhaps matches TRBD2 (6 bases). The germline V gene has CDR1 MNHEY and CDR2 SMNVEV (reference sequence). Trimming removed 3 bases from V and 7 bases from J, with 13 bases in between. The CDR3 totals 13 residues.